This paragraph reports one TCR beta chain. Its antigen is as yet unknown. Regarding treatment: 19 received Ad26.COV2.S at low or high dose, single or two shots; about 5 received placebo; per-sample allocation not given. Repertoires come from day 63 after the first vaccine or placebo injection. The CDR3 runs to 15 residues. CDR1 and CDR2 (germline): SGDLS, YYNGEE. V lost 5 bases and J lost 2, with 14 bases in between. This sample was taken from a study of Ad26.COV2.S vaccination and SARS-CoV-2 variants. Clones were sequenced by immunoSEQ multiplex PCR, and TCRdb holds only the in-frame ones, with some missing. The sample lists approximately 480,000 clones; roughly 85% were seen once. Study findings and constraints: Post-vaccination spike-specific CD8+ and CD4+ T cell responses reportedly had substantial breadth. Compared with placebo recipients, vaccine recipients had higher spike-specific TCR breadth.

This clonotype was sampled from a person between 18 and 65 years old who received the Ad26.COV2.S COVID-19 vaccine or a placebo. The chain combines TRBV9 with TRBJ2-4; D ambiguous. The input for sequencing was peripheral blood, taken in a trial of Ad26.COV2.S vaccine versus placebo. CDR3 in amino acids: CASRELVGPKNIQYF. The CDR3 nucleotides are TGTGCCAGCAGGGAACTGGTTGGACCCAAAAACATTCAGTACTTC.